This T cell receptor (beta chain) is from a study of shared clonotypes between healthy human individuals (dated by TCRdb to 2018 to 2020). The study in broad terms: The cohort included three men and two women between 18 and 49 years of age. To estimate repertoire size and how much clonotypes are shared between individuals, the study performed deep sequencing of blood TCR repertoires from a handful of healthy adults. To increase sequencing depth and limit assay-specific biases, TCR repertoire library preparation and sequencing were carried out by different laboratories using diverse techniques. Leukapheresis yielded between about 0.9 and 10 billion PBMCs per donor. For each donor, CD4 naive and CD4 memory were each run on three plates, CD8 naive on two plates, and CD8 memory on one plate. The investigation overall reported the following: Only blood was sampled, and tissue TCR repertoires likely differ from those in blood. Incomplete sequencing was indicated by rarefaction of sorted-subset datasets, despite the large sequencing depth. Sharing across a few donors was observed for around 5% of naive CD4, 3.5% of naive CD8, 2% to 2.5% of memory CD4, and around 0.4% of memory CD8 clonotypes. Pairwise subsampling led to the expectation that sequencing depth would affect the degree of clonotype sharing among donors. Naive subsets generally had larger estimated clonotype richness than memory subsets did. The small number of donors limited the genetic and exposure-history diversity represented. Clonotypes shared by all four sorted-subset donors showed higher generation probabilities than non-shared clonotypes.

V loses 6 bases of germline sequence and J loses 1 base, and the interval between the two ends is 9 bases. The CDR3 starts with the cysteine, ends with the phenylalanine, and has 13 residues. Only CDR3 DNA remains: 39 bases, in frame from the first base. For CDR1 and CDR2, the germline V gene lists WSHSY and SAAADI. The donors were healthy, HIV-negative adults who had no recently reported acute infections or vaccinations. Every donor was a Caucasian adult living in Nashville, Tennessee, USA. CD4+ T cells were enriched through magnetic negative selection, after which naive cells were positively selected on CD45RA and the remaining negative fraction served as the memory subset. Blood was obtained by leukapheresis, after which PBMCs were separated by Ficoll-Histopaque density gradient centrifugation and cryopreserved in liquid nitrogen vapor phase. Purity and quantity of every magnetically sorted T cell population were checked by analytical flow cytometry. From each sorted fraction, genomic DNA was isolated and quantified by UV absorbance on a Nanodrop 2000c.

About this clone: The target of this receptor is not known. Base qualities are not at hand, and no much larger clone is one base apart.

TCR CDR3 regions were amplified from genomic DNA by multiplex PCR using the deep immunoSEQ assay. Extracted genomic DNA from each cell subset was distributed evenly across all wells of several immunoSEQ 96-well plates, and each plate was treated as a replicate. Each replicate PCR for sorted subsets received around 210 ng genomic DNA, equal to 30,000 or so T cell genomes. Purified libraries were measured with a Qubit 3.0 fluorometer, size-checked on a Bioanalyzer 2100, and measured again with the KAPA Library Quantification kit. Every immunoSEQ 96-well plate was sequenced on a separate single-read 150-cycle Illumina NextSeq 550 flow cell. Turning to the authors' computational methods: Because only junctional sequences without quality scores were contained in the immunoSEQ output, filtering matching that applied to full-length reads could not be performed. To assign V/J genes and CDR3, sequences were annotated against IMGT germline references using PyIR, a Python wrapper for IgBLAST v1.9. Reads were removed for weak V/J assignments (E-value above 1e-6), missing CDR3, stop codons, out-of-frame junctions, or ambiguous translated residues. V3J clonotypes were defined by identical inferred V gene, J gene, and CDR3 amino acid sequence. The percentage overlap between two repertoires was calculated by dividing the number of shared unique clonotypes by the size of the smaller repertoire. Three approaches were used to assess repertoire richness: RTK rarefaction, the Chao1 estimator, and Recon v2.1 estimates of unobserved clonotypes. Generation probabilities for all TCRbeta clonotypes obtained by the gDNA method from a few donors were computed using OLGA. TCRdb carries this immuneACCESS record with in-frame sequences only. Its versions omit some clonotypes, under half of them owing to an unresolved V gene in the studies checked, with the rest unexplained. V, J and clone size are those of that table, while D and trimming were read from the DNA. The sample has roughly 1,600,000 clones on record, approximately 98.5% of them singletons. The ten top clones hold 0.36% of the sample.

Sequenced material: naive CD4+ T cells sorted from blood. Sample cell subset or site, as interpreted from the label and publication: CD45RA+ positively selected. The receptor comes from a man aged 30 to 39 in good health. The rearrangement joined TRBV10-2 to TRBJ1-2, with a tentative D gene TRBD1 over 5 matching bases. The nucleotides are TGCGCCAGCAGAGCGACAGTTAACTATGGCTACACCTTC. This sequence encodes CASRATVNYGYTF.